These T cell receptor beta chains were read from a single sample in a study of CD8+ T cells in alopecia areata. The method was immunoSEQ multiplex PCR; TCRdb's version includes in-frame clones alone and lacks a portion of them. The sample consists of 140,000 to 150,000 clones, nearly 55% of them appearing once. The starting material was CD8+ T cells sorted from blood, obtained at week 4, from a patient treated with tofacitinib. Every receptor here comes from a human donor with alopecia areata. Both conserved end residues are part of each CDR3. The D gene is left open where the match is weak. The size field is filled for only some rows; it gives once, few, many or a size class.

>TRBJ2-1|NA|NA|TRBV30
TGTGCCTGGAGTGTAACGGACAATGAGCAGTTCTTC
CAWSVTDNEQFF
>TRBJ1-2|NA|NA|TRBV5-1
TGCGCCAGCAGCTTGGAGGGCAGCAACTATGGCTACACCTTC
CASSLEGSNYGYTF
>TRBJ2-2|many|NA|TRBV11-2
TGTGCCAGCAGCTTTAGTTGGGGTCCGTACACCGGGGAGCTGTTTTTT
CASSFSWGPYTGELFF
>TRBJ2-7|NA|NA|TRBV11-2
TGTGCCAGCAGCTGGGAGTACGAGCAGTACTTC
CASSWEYEQYF
>TRBJ1-1|few|NA|TRBV5-1
TGCGCCAGCAGCTCCTATGCGGATACTGAAGCTTTCTTT
CASSSYADTEAFF
>TRBJ1-5|few|TRBD1|TRBV7-9
TGTGCCAGCAGTCTAGGGGCGGAGGAACAGGGGAATCAGCCCCAGCATTTT
CASSLGAEEQGNQPQHF
>TRBJ2-3|many|TRBD2|TRBV4-1
TGCGCCAGCAGCCAAGATCTAGCGGGGGGGCCAGATACGCAGTATTTT
CASSQDLAGGPDTQYF
>TRBJ2-3|once|NA|TRBV27
TGTGCCAGCAGTTTAGTTAGGGCCACAGATACGCAGTATTTT
CASSLVRATDTQYF
>TRBJ1-5|NA|NA|TRBV27
TGTGCCAGCAGTTTAGGGTGGTCAGGTCAAAGCAATCAGCCCCAGCATTTT
CASSLGWSGQSNQPQHF
>TRBJ2-7|NA|NA|TRBV5-6
TGTGCCAGCAGCTTTCTAGGGAGCTCCTACGAGCAGTACTTC
CASSFLGSSYEQYF
>TRBJ2-1|NA|NA|TRBV7-9
TGTGCCAGCAGCCCCGACCAGGGAGAGCAGTTCTTC
CASSPDQGEQFF
>TRBJ2-1|NA|TRBD2|TRBV30
TGTGCCTGGAGTGTACTAGGACTAGACTACAATGAGCAGTTCTTC
CAWSVLGLDYNEQFF
>TRBJ2-5|NA|NA|TRBV27
TGTGCCAGCAGTTTGGGGCCGGAAGAGACCCAGTACTTC
CASSLGPEETQYF
>TRBJ2-7|NA|NA|TRBV29-1
TGCAGCGTTGGGGACGGTAGCTCCTACGAGCAGTACTTC
CSVGDGSSYEQYF
>TRBJ2-1|few|TRBD2|TRBV30
TGTGCCTGGTCCCTAGGAGCGGGGGGCTACAATGAGCAGTTCTTC
CAWSLGAGGYNEQFF
>TRBJ1-2|NA|NA|TRBV13
TGTGCCAGCAGCTTTAGACAGGAGGGCCCCCTTGGTGGCTACACCTTC
CASSFRQEGPLGGYTF
>TRBJ2-3|few|NA|TRBV13
TGTGCCAGCAGCTTCGATAGGGCAGATACGCAGTATTTT
CASSFDRADTQYF
>TRBJ2-2|NA|TRBD1|TRBV25-1
TGTGCCAGTTCGGGACAGGAGAACACCGGGGAGCTGTTTTTT
CASSGQENTGELFF
>TRBJ1-4|NA|NA|TRBV30
TGTGCCTGGAGTGTAACCGGTGAAAAACTGTTTTTT
CAWSVTGEKLFF
>TRBJ1-1|few|TRBD1|TRBV4-2
TGTGCCAGCAGCCGACAGGGTCCAGAAGCTTTCTTT
CASSRQGPEAFF